The source of this T cell receptor beta chain is a study of shared clonotypes between healthy human individuals. Findings and caveats of the study: The study sampled only blood, and tissue repertoires likely differ.

Clones were read by immunoSEQ multiplex PCR, and TCRdb kept only the in-frame ones, dropping some. Among approximately 2.1 million clones listed, approximately 95% were seen once. Points on this clone: Its antigen is unknown.

Trimming shortened V by 1 base and J by 7 bases, and 11 bases separated the two germline ends. The CDR3 extends over 15 amino acids. CDR1 is SEHNR, CDR2 FQNEAQ, per germline (reference sequence). From CD4+ cells came CD45RA+ naive and CD45RA-negative memory subsets. The sequence was obtained from a man aged 18 to 35 in good health. Some clones in this sample may be carry-over from other donors' samples. The chain links TRBV7-9 to TRBJ1-6, with D hard to call. The sequenced material came from naive CD4+ T cells from PBMCs. Noted subset: CD45RA+ positively selected. CDR3 sequence: CASSLGGRTNSPLHF. The DNA for the CDR3 is TGTGCCAGCAGCTTAGGTGGACGGACGAATTCACCCCTCCACTTT.